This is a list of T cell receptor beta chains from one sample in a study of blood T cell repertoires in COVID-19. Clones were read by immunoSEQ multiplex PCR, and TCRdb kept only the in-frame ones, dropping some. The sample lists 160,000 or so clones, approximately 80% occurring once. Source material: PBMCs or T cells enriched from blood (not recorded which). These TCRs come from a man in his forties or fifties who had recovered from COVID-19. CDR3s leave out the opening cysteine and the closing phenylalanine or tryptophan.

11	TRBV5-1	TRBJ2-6	ASTTSGANVLT
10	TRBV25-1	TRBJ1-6	ASSDVSSPLH
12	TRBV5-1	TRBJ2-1	ASSLGAANNEQF
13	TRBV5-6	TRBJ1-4	ASSLRTGVNEKLF
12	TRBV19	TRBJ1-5	ASTLQGINQPQH
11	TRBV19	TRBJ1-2	ASTLGLNYGYT
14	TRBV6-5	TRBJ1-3	ASSYSITLRGNTIY
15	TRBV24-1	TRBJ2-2	ATRGTGTGRFAGELF
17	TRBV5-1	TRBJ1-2	ASRETGKFLTDRNYGYT
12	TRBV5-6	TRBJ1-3	ASSLDTSGNTIY
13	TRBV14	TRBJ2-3	ASSPRDRGTDTQY
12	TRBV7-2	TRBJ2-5	ASSTTGRGTAQY
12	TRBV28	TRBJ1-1	ASSSQGMNTEAF
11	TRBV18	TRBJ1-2	ASSPTGTYGYT
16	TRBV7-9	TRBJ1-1	ASSLGVADYSWDTEAF
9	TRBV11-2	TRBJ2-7	ASSAGYEQY
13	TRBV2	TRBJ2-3	ASSESGGGTDTQY
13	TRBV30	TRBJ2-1	AWSAQGVSYNEQF
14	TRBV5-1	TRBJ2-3	ASSSGQGALTDTQY
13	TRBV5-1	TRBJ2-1	ASSLVGTAYNEQF
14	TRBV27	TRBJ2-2	ASSFWAGLNTGELF
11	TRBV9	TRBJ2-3	ARIGRVFTTQY
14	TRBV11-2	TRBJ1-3	ASSPGQGGSLRTIY
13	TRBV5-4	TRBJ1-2	ASSLEGQGLYGYT
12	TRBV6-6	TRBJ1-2	ASSYRESPYGYT
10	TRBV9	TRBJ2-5	ASSPNRETQY
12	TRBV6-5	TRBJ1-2	ASIPTGLGNGYT
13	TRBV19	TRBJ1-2	ASSTGQGTSYGYT
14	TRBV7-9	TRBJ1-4	ASSFAGTGINEKLF
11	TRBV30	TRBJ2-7	AFTGGAPYEQY
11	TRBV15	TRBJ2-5	ATSRGGWETQY
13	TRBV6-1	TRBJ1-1	ASSEGGQGADEAF
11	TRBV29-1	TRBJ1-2	SVAEGQVYGYT
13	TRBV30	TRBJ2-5	AWEGGQSAWGTQY
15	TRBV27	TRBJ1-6	ASSLRQGSSYNSPLH
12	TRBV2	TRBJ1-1	ASSGQGAYTEAF
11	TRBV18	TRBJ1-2	ASSPKSVGGYT
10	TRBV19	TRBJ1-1	ASSTRNTEAF
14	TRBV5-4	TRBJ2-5	ASSLGGGVQRETQY
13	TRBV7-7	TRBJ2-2	ASSLDRGNTGELF
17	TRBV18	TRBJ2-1	ASSWRQAFQPVAYNEQF